This T cell receptor (beta chain) is from a study of response to subunit inactivated influenza vaccine. General observations from the study: That few new T cells are recruited by each seasonal influenza vaccination was the authors' suggestion.

The CDR3 sequence is 15 residues long. Germline values: CDR1 MNHEY, CDR2 SVGEGT. With 7 bases removed from V and 4 bases from J, the gap between germline ends came to 20 bases. MiXCR, applied by TCRdb to the RT-PCR reads, yields one record per CDR3 protein. The profile shows hundreds of thousands of distinct CDR3 sequences, 12% of them singletons. Comment on this clonotype: Its antigen is as yet unknown.

The chain joins TRBV6-2 or TRBV6-3 to TRBJ2-7; no definite D call. The source was PBMCs from blood, collected on the day of vaccination. The clonotype comes from a man aged 50 or older who received an inactivated influenza vaccine. The CDR3: CASTNRDPARYEQYF. The CDR3 DNA sequence: TGTGCCAGCACCAACCGTGACCCCGCCAGATACGAGCAGTACTTC.